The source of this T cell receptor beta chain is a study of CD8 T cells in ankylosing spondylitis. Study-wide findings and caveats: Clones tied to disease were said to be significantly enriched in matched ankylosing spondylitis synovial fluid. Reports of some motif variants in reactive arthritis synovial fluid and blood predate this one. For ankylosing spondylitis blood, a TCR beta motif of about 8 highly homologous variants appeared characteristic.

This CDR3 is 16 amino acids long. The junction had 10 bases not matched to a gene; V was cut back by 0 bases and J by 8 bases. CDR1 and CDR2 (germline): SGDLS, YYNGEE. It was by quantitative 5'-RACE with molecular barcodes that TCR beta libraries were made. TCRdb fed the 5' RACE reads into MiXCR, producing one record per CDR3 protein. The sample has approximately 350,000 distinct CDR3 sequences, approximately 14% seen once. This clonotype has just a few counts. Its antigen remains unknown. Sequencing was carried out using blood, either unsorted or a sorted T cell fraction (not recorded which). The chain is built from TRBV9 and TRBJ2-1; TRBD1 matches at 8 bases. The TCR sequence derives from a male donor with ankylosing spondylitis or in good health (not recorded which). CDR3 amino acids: CASSVDVRQGSHEQFF. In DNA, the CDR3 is TGTGCCAGCAGCGTAGATGTGAGACAGGGGAGCCATGAGCAGTTCTTC.